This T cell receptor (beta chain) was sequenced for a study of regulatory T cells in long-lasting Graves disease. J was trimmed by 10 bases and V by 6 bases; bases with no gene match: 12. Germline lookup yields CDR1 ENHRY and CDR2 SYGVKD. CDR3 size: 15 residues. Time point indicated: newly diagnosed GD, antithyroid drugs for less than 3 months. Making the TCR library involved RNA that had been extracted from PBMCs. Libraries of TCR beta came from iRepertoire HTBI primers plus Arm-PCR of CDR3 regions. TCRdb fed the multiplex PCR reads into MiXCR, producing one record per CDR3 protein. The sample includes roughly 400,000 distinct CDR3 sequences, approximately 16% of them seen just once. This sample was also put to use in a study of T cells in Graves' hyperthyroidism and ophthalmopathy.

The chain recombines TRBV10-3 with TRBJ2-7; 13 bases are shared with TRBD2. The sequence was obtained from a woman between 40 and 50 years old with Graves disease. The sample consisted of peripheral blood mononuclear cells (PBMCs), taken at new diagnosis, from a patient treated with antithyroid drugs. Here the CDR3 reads CAISSTSGGVRDQYF. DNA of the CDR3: TGTGCCATCAGCTCCACTAGCGGGGGGGTACGGGACCAGTACTTC.